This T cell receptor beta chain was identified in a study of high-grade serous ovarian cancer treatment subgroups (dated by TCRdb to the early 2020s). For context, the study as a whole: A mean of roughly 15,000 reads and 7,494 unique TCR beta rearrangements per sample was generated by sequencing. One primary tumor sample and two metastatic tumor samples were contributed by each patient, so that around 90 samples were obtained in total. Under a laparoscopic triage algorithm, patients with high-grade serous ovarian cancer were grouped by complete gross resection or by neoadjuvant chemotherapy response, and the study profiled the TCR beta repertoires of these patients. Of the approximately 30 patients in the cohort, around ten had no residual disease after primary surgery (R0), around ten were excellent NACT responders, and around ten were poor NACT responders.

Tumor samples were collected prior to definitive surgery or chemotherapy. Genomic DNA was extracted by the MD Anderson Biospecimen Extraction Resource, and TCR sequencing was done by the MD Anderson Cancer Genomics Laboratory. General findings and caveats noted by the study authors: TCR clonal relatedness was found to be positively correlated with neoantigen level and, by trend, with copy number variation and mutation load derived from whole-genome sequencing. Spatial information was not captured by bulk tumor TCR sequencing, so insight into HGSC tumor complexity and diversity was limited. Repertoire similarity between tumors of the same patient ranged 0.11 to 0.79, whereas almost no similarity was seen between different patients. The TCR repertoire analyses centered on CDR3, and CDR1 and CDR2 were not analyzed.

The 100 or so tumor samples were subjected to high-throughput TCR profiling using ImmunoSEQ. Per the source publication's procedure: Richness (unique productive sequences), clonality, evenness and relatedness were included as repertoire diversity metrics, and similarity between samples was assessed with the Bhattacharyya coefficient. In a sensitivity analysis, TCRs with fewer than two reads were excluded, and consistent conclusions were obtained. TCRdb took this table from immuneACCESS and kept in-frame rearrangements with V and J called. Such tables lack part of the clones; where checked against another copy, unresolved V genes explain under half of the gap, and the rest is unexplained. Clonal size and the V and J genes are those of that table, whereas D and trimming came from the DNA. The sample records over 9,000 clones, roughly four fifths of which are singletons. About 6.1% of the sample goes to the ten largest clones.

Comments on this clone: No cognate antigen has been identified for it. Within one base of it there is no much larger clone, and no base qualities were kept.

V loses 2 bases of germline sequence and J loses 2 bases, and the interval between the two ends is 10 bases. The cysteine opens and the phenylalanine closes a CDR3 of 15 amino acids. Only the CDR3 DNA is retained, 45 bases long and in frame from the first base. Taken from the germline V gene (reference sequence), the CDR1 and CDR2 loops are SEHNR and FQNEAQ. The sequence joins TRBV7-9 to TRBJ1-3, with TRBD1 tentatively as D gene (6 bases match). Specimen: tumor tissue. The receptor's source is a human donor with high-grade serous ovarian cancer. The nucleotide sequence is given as TGTGCCAGCAGCTTATATCGGGGGCCTGGAAACACCATATATTTT. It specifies CASSLYRGPGNTIYF.